A single sample gave rise to the 18 T cell receptor beta chains below, sequenced in a study of tumor-infiltrating lymphocytes in localized non-small cell lung cancer. Data came from immunoSEQ multiplex PCR; TCRdb stores just in-frame clones and leaves some out. The sample shows 15,000 to 20,000 clones, 55% to 75% of them seen only once. The sequencing input was lung tumor tissue. Source of these receptors: a human donor with non-small cell lung cancer.

There are a few counts of this clone. The V gene is TRBV5-4, the J gene TRBJ1-2, with 10 bases matching TRBD1. This CDR3 comprises 13 residues. Germline V CDR1 and CDR2: SGHNT, YYREEE (reference sequence). Trimming cost V 3 bases and J 8 bases; bases outside gene matches: 4. DNA of the CDR3: TGTGCCAGCAGCTCCGGGACAGGGGACGGCTACACCTTC. Translating it yields CASSSGTGDGYTF. Drawing the rest from reference TRBV5-4 and TRBJ1-2, the complete variable domain is ETGVTQSPTHLIKTRGQQVTLRCSSQSGHNTVSWYQQALGQGPQFIFQYYREEENGRGNFPPRFSGLQFPNYSSELNVNALELDDSALYLCASSSGTGDGYTFGSGTRLTVV.

This rearrangement joins TRBV27 to TRBJ2-1; D remains ambiguous. Germline V CDR1 and CDR2: MNHEY, SMNVEV (reference sequence). The CDR3 consists of 12 residues. Trimming removed 3 bases at V and 7 bases at J, with 7 bases between. Written as DNA, the CDR3 is TGTGCCAGCAGTTTGGATTGGAATGAGCAGTTCTTC. Protein product: CASSLDWNEQFF.

The chain couples TRBV5-5 to TRBJ2-5; a weak D match, TRBD2 (5 bases). The V gene's germline CDR1 is SGHKS and CDR2 YYEKEE (reference sequence). The CDR3 is 14 amino acids. V was clipped by 4 bases and J by 5 bases, with 15 bases between them. The CDR3 region has the DNA TGTGCCAGCAGCCTGTACGAGGGCGTGGAGACCCAGTACTTC. As protein: CASSLYEGVETQYF. Full variable domain (outside the CDR3, taken from reference TRBV5-5 and TRBJ2-5): DAGVTQSPTHLIKTRGQQVTLRCSPISGHKSVSWYQQVLGQGPQFIFQYYEKEERGRGNFPDRFSARQFPNYSSELNVNALLLGDSALYLCASSLYEGVETQYFGPGTRLLVL.

This clone was seen just once. DNA of the CDR3: TGTGCCAGCAGCCAAGATCGGGGTAGCGGGGGTCCCTACGAGCAGTACTTC. Its translation: CASSQDRGSGGPYEQYF. The V gene is TRBV4-2, the J gene TRBJ2-7; 9 nucleotides align to TRBD2. In germline, CDR1 is LGHNA, CDR2 YNFKEQ. The V segment lost 0 bases and the J segment 2 bases; nucleotides outside the gene matches: 8. The CDR3 runs to 17 residues.

The chain joins TRBV15 to TRBJ1-1; D remains ambiguous. Germline assignment: CDR1 LNHNV and CDR2 YYDKDF (reference sequence). This CDR3 has 14 residues. V lost 0 bases and J 5 bases, leaving 10 bases between the germline ends. The CDR3: CATSRDRSRTEAFF. CDR3 DNA: TGTGCCACCAGCAGAGATAGGAGCCGGACTGAAGCTTTCTTT.

This chain links TRBV23-1 with TRBJ2-4; 8 bases line up with TRBD1. TRBV23-1 is known as an ORF, though its function is uncertain. The CDR3 has 16 residues. Unmatched junction bases numbered 8, after V lost 6 bases and J lost 1 base. CDR3 region: CASSPGQGKAKNIQYF. The DNA of the CDR3 is TGCGCCAGCAGCCCAGGACAGGGTAAGGCCAAAAACATTCAGTACTTC.

This clone was observed a few times. The genes are TRBV10-3 and TRBJ1-2; 8 bases are a match to TRBD1. The germline gives CDR1 ENHRY, CDR2 SYGVKD. The length of the CDR3 is 14 residues. V shed 0 bases and J 6 bases; nucleotides not matched to a gene: 3. CDR3 sequence (DNA): TGTGCCATCAGTGAGTCGGACAGGGCGAATGGCTACACCTTC. Translation: CAISESDRANGYTF.

CDR3 protein: CASSPGARNEQYF. The CDR3 DNA follows: TGTGCCAGCTCACCCGGCGCGAGGAACGAGCAGTACTTC. V usage is TRBV18 and J usage is TRBJ2-7, with D hard to call. The CDR3 contains 13 residues. The germline V and J ends were trimmed by 3 bases and 5 bases, with 11 bases remaining between them. Germline values: CDR1 KGHSH, CDR2 LQKENI. The full variable domain, rest sourced from reference TRBV18 and TRBJ2-7, is NAGVMQNPRHLVRRRGQEARLRCSPMKGHSHVYWYRQLPEEGLKFMVYLQKENIIDESGMPKERFSAEFPKEGPSILRIQQVVRGDSAAYFCASSPGARNEQYFGPGTRLTVT.

V usage is TRBV7-2 and J usage is TRBJ2-5; D may be TRBD1 (5 bases). This CDR3 region has 14 residues. With 2 bases removed from V and 5 bases from J, the gap between germline ends came to 12 bases. Per the germline V gene, CDR1 is SGHTA and CDR2 is FQGNSA. The CDR3 is CASSLRKGYETQYF. The CDR3 coding sequence is TGTGCCAGCAGCTTACGCAAGGGGTATGAGACCCAGTACTTC.

V is TRBV7-9 and J is TRBJ1-1; D gene uncertain. This CDR3 comprises 13 residues. Germline loops: CDR1 SEHNR, CDR2 FQNEAQ (reference sequence). Trimming shortened V by 3 bases and J by 5 bases, and 10 bases separated the two germline ends. CDR3 DNA: TGTGCCAGCAGCTTTAATAAGGAAACTGAAGCTTTCTTT. This codes for CASSFNKETEAFF.

This clone appeared a few times. The chain links TRBV7-6 to TRBJ1-6, with 9 bases aligning to TRBD1. V shed 5 bases and J 11 bases; nucleotides not matched to a gene: 1. CDR1 and CDR2 (germline): SGHVS, FNYEAQ. The CDR3 is made up of 12 amino acids. The CDR3 DNA follows: TGTGCCAGCAGCCGACAGGGGGCACCCCTCCACTTT. Translating it yields CASSRQGAPLHF.

The chain has TRBV14 and TRBJ1-1; D is uncertain. The V end lost 1 base, the J end lost 3 bases, and 12 bases lay between the germline ends. CDR1 SGHDN and CDR2 FVKESK come from the germline V gene. The CDR3 loop spans 15 amino acids. CDR3 loop: CASSQGGSQDTEAFF. The CDR3 DNA reads TGTGCCAGCAGCCAAGGTGGCAGTCAGGACACTGAAGCTTTCTTT.

The V gene is TRBV25-1, the J gene TRBJ1-2; 7 bases fit TRBD1. The CDR3 loop spans 15 amino acids. CDR1 and CDR2 from the germline V gene are MGHDK and SYGVNS. V shed 3 bases, J shed 1 base, and the junction held 5 bases outside the gene matches. The CDR3 sequence: CASSDPGTDNYGYTF. DNA for the CDR3: TGTGCCAGCAGTGACCCCGGGACAGATAACTATGGCTACACCTTC.

A few counts support this clone. The chain has TRBV7-2 and TRBJ1-4; the match to TRBD1 covers 7 bases. V lost 5 bases to trimming and J lost 8 bases; unmatched junction nucleotides: 8. This CDR3 has 14 amino acids. Germline assignment: CDR1 SGHTA and CDR2 FQGNSA. The CDR3 sequence is CASSPGRGPEKLFF. CDR3 DNA sequence: TGTGCCAGCAGCCCAGGGAGGGGGCCGGAAAAACTGTTTTTT.

J is TRBJ2-3 and V is TRBV5-6, with D possibly TRBD2 on 5 matching bases. Trimming took off 0 bases at V and 0 bases at J, with 11 bases between the two ends. The germline CDR1 and CDR2 sequences are SGHDT and YYEEEE. The length of the CDR3 is 16 residues. The CDR3 DNA reads as TGTGCCAGCAGCTTGGAGCGCGGGCTTAGCACAGATACGCAGTATTTT. It translates to CASSLERGLSTDTQYF.

The gene calls are TRBV5-1 and TRBJ1-4; the match to TRBD1 covers 10 bases. CDR1 is SGHRS, CDR2 YFSETQ, per germline. The length of the CDR3 is 14 residues. V shed 0 bases, J shed 8 bases, and the junction held 1 base outside the gene matches. The CDR3 loop is CASSLGQGAEKLFF. For the CDR3, the DNA is TGCGCCAGCAGCTTGGGACAGGGGGCAGAAAAACTGTTTTTT.

V is TRBV5-1 and J is TRBJ2-1, with TRBD2 matching 9 bases. Germline CDR1 is SGHRS and CDR2 is YFSETQ. Trimming cost V 5 bases and J 9 bases; bases outside gene matches: 18. This CDR3 is 17 amino acids long. CDR3 DNA sequence: TGCGCCAGCAGTTTAAGCCTAGCGGGATCGTCCGGAACTGAGCAGTTCTTC. It encodes CASSLSLAGSSGTEQFF.

V usage is TRBV19 and J usage is TRBJ2-7, with D perhaps matching TRBD2 (5 bases). Looked up from germline, CDR1 is LNHDA and CDR2 is SQIVND (reference sequence). V gave up 3 bases and J gave up 3 bases, with 9 bases separating them. This CDR3 has 13 residues. CDR3 coding DNA: TGTGCCAGTAGTATTGGAGAGGGCTACGAGCAGTACTTC. Translated: CASSIGEGYEQYF.